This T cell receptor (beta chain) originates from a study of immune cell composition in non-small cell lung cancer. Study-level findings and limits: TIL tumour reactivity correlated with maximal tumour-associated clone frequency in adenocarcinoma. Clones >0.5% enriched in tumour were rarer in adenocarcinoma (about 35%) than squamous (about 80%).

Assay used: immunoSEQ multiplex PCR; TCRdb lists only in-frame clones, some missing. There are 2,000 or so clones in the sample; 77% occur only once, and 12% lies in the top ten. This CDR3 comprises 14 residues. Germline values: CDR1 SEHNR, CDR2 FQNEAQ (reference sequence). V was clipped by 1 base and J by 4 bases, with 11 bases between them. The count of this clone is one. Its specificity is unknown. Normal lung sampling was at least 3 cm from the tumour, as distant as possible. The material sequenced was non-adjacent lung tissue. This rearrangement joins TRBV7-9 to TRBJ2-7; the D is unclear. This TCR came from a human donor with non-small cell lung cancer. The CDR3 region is CASSLVGSQYEQYF. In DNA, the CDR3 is TGTGCCAGCAGCTTAGTGGGCTCCCAATACGAGCAGTACTTC. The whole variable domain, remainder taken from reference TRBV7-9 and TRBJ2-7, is DTGVSQNPRHKITKRGQNVTFRCDPISEHNRLYWYRQTLGQGPEFLTYFQNEAQLEKSRLLSDRFSAERPKGSFSTLEIQRTEQGDSAMYLCASSLVGSQYEQYFGPGTRLTVT.